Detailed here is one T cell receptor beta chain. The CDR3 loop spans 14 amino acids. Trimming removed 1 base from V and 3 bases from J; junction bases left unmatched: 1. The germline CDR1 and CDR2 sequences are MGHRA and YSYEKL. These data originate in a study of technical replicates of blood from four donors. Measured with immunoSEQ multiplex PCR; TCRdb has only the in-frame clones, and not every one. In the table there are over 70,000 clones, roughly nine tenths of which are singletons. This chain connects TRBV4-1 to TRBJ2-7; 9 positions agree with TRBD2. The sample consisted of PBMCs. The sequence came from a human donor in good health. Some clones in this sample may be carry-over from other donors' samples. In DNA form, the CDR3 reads TGCGCCAGCAGCCAAGGACTAGCGGTCTACGAGCAGTACTTC. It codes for CASSQGLAVYEQYF.